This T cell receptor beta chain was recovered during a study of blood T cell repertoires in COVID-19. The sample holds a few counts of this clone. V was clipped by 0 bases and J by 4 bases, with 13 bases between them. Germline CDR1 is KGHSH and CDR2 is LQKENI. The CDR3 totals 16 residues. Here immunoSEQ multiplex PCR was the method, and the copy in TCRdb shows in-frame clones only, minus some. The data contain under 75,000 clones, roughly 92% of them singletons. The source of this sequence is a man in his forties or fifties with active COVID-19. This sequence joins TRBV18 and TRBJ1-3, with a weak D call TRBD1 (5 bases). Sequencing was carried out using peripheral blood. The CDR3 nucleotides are TGTGCCAGCTCACCACCCGGCAGGGAACTCGGAAACACCATATATTTT. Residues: CASSPPGRELGNTIYF.